This is a list of T cell receptor beta chains from one sample in a study of early T cells in non-severe SARS-CoV-2 infection. TCRdb fed the 5' RACE reads into MiXCR, producing one record per CDR3 protein. The table shows about 50,000 distinct CDR3 sequences, with 11% occurring only once. What was sequenced was whole blood. All receptors come from an adult who was a healthcare worker with PCR-confirmed SARS-CoV-2 infection or an uninfected control (not recorded which). Both conserved end residues are part of each CDR3. The D gene is left open where the match is weak. Clone size appears in some rows only: once, few, many, or a class for an expanded clone.

v_call	clone_size	cdr3_length	j_call	d_call	cdr3_aa	cdr3_nt
TRBV5-6	many	15	TRBJ1-1	.	CASRFTDASFTEAFF	TGTGCCAGCAGATTTACAGACGCGTCGTTCACTGAAGCTTTCTTT
TRBV24-1	many	16	TRBJ2-2	.	CATSGPTAANTGELFF	TGTGCCACCAGTGGCCCCACGGCAGCGAACACCGGGGAGCTGTTTTTT
TRBV28	few	13	TRBJ1-1	TRBD1	CASSFQRQGKAFF	TGTGCCAGCAGTTTTCAGAGACAGGGTAAAGCTTTCTTT
TRBV12-3/TRBV12-4	few	15	TRBJ2-1	.	CASMREVSSYNEQFF	TGTGCCAGCATGCGTGAAGTAAGCTCCTACAATGAGCAGTTCTTC
TRBV6-2/TRBV6-3	many	17	TRBJ1-1	.	CASSYDISTGLITEAFF	TGTGCCAGCAGTTATGATATTAGTACAGGGCTGATCACTGAAGCTTTCTTT
TRBV29-1	.	12	TRBJ2-1	TRBD1	CSVERGRAEQFF	TGCAGCGTTGAAAGGGGGCGTGCAGAGCAGTTCTTC
TRBV6-4	.	17	TRBJ2-5	TRBD2	CASSDALAGRGEETQYF	TGTGCCAGCAGTGACGCGCTAGCGGGGAGGGGAGAAGAGACCCAGTACTTC
TRBV20-1	many	13	TRBJ2-3	.	CSARIPSTDTQYF	TGCAGTGCTAGGATCCCTAGCACAGATACGCAGTATTTT
TRBV29-1	many	12	TRBJ2-1	.	CSVVPPSTEQFF	TGCAGCGTTGTTCCTCCTAGCACTGAGCAGTTCTTC
TRBV6-2/TRBV6-3	many	18	TRBJ2-3	.	CASRLLGSRAGSTDTQYF	TGTGCCAGCAGGCTCCTCGGGTCCAGGGCGGGTAGCACAGATACGCAGTATTTT
TRBV12-3/TRBV12-4	.	15	TRBJ2-2	.	CASSLAGVGSGELFF	TGTGCCAGCAGTTTAGCGGGAGTAGGTTCCGGGGAGCTGTTTTTT
TRBV29-1	few	12	TRBJ1-5	.	CSVRDSNQPQHF	TGCAGCGTAAGAGATAGCAATCAGCCCCAGCATTTT
TRBV30	.	13	TRBJ2-5	.	CAWGREPWDLKYF	TGTGCCTGGGGCAGGGAGCCCTGGGACTTAAAATACTTC
TRBV20-1	many	16	TRBJ2-1	TRBD2	CSAITYSGRGYNEQFF	TGCAGTGCTATAACGTATAGCGGGAGAGGGTACAATGAGCAGTTCTTC
TRBV5-1	few	14	TRBJ2-5	.	CASSLKTAQETQYF	TGCGCCAGCAGCTTAAAGACGGCCCAAGAGACCCAGTACTTC
TRBV29-1	.	13	TRBJ1-5	TRBD1	CSVDTGVGQPQHF	TGCAGCGTGGATACAGGGGTTGGTCAGCCCCAGCATTTT
TRBV7-3	many	16	TRBJ2-1	TRBD2	CASSFGLAGVHNEQFF	TGTGCCAGCAGCTTCGGACTAGCGGGGGTCCACAATGAGCAGTTCTTC
TRBV7-3	few	16	TRBJ1-4	TRBD1	CASSPPYRGLCEKLFF	TGTGCCAGCAGCCCCCCTTACAGGGGATTATGTGAAAAACTGTTTTTT
TRBV24-1	.	13	TRBJ1-2	TRBD1	CATSQGAWYGYTF	TGTGCCACCAGCCAGGGGGCTTGGTATGGCTACACCTTC
TRBV11-2	few	12	TRBJ2-2	.	CASSPLPGELFF	TGTGCCAGCAGCCCACTCCCCGGGGAGCTGTTTTTT
TRBV9	.	12	TRBJ2-7	TRBD2	CASSGLAGPLYF	TGTGCCAGCAGCGGACTAGCGGGGCCCCTGTACTTC
TRBV10-3	many	18	TRBJ2-1	.	CAISDHSRTPEGRNEQFF	TGTGCCATCAGTGACCATAGTAGGACCCCCGAAGGGCGTAATGAGCAGTTCTTC
TRBV2	few	15	TRBJ2-2	TRBD2	CASSEAGGRTGELFF	TGTGCCAGCAGTGAGGCGGGGGGCAGGACCGGGGAGCTGTTTTTT
TRBV6-5	many	15	TRBJ2-3	TRBD1	CASSYWGQGADTQYF	TGTGCCAGCAGTTACTGGGGACAGGGGGCAGATACGCAGTATTTT
TRBV12-3/TRBV12-4	many	13	TRBJ2-5	.	CASTGQRRWTQYF	TGTGCCAGCACGGGCCAGCGTCGATGGACCCAGTACTTC
TRBV7-9	many	13	TRBJ1-5	.	CASSESRNQPQHF	TGTGCCAGCAGCGAAAGTCGGAATCAGCCCCAGCATTTT
TRBV29-1	many	12	TRBJ1-1	TRBD1	CSVEVGTAKAFF	TGCAGCGTTGAAGTGGGGACAGCTAAAGCTTTCTTT
TRBV27	many	15	TRBJ2-7	TRBD2	CASTSSGGRLRGQYF	TGTGCCAGCACCTCAAGCGGGGGACGACTACGAGGGCAGTACTTC
TRBV6-1	.	14	TRBJ1-2	TRBD1	CASRDDRGLDGYTF	TGTGCCAGCAGAGACGACAGGGGGCTGGATGGCTACACCTTC
TRBV4-1	many	15	TRBJ2-1	TRBD2	CASSPPSGGYREQFF	TGCGCCAGCAGCCCGCCTAGCGGGGGTTATCGGGAGCAGTTCTTC
TRBV7-2	many	15	TRBJ2-5	.	CASSPLPRSQETQYF	TGTGCCAGCAGCCCCCTCCCCCGCAGCCAAGAGACCCAGTACTTC
TRBV28	many	13	TRBJ1-1	.	CASSFPENTEAFF	TGTGCCAGCAGTTTCCCAGAGAACACTGAAGCTTTCTTT
TRBV11-3	few	15	TRBJ1-2	.	CASSFQDLAAYGYTF	TGTGCCAGCAGCTTTCAAGACCTGGCTGCCTATGGCTACACCTTC
TRBV7-9	.	15	TRBJ1-1	.	CASSSPGQPNTEAFF	TGTGCCAGCAGTAGTCCGGGACAACCGAACACTGAAGCTTTCTTT
TRBV27	.	16	TRBJ2-5	.	CASNPDYSIGQETQYF	TGTGCCAGCAATCCGGACTACTCAATTGGCCAAGAGACCCAGTACTTC
TRBV4-2	many	14	TRBJ2-6	.	CASRDSSGANVLTF	TGTGCCAGCAGGGACTCCTCTGGGGCCAACGTCCTGACTTTC
TRBV4-1	.	17	TRBJ2-2	TRBD2	CASSHPGTSGSPGELFF	TGCGCCAGCAGCCACCCCGGGACTAGCGGGAGTCCCGGGGAGCTGTTTTTT
TRBV20-1	few	10	TRBJ2-7	.	CSASTYEQYF	TGCAGTGCTAGTACCTACGAGCAGTACTTC
TRBV2	many	16	TRBJ2-3	.	CASRVRGGRLTDTQYF	TGTGCCAGCAGAGTGAGGGGGGGGCGCCTCACAGATACGCAGTATTTT
TRBV4-3	many	16	TRBJ2-3	TRBD2	CASSQVLSGGAHTQYF	TGCGCCAGCAGCCAAGTCCTTAGCGGGGGGGCCCATACGCAGTATTTT
TRBV28	many	15	TRBJ2-7	TRBD2	CASSAVGGVSYEQYF	TGTGCCAGCAGTGCCGTGGGGGGGGTCTCCTACGAGCAGTACTTC
TRBV18	many	14	TRBJ2-5	.	CASSAYGTQETQYF	TGTGCCAGCTCAGCGTACGGGACTCAAGAGACCCAGTACTTC
TRBV12-3/TRBV12-4	few	13	TRBJ1-2	TRBD1	CASTLQGTYGYTF	TGTGCCAGCACCTTACAGGGGACCTATGGCTACACCTTC
TRBV29-1	many	18	TRBJ2-1	TRBD1	CSVEDGQGTWSSYNEQFF	TGCAGCGTTGAAGATGGACAGGGAACATGGAGCTCCTACAATGAGCAGTTCTTC
TRBV19	many	12	TRBJ1-2	.	CASRDSGYGYTF	TGTGCCAGTCGCGATTCAGGCTATGGCTACACCTTC
TRBV20-1	many	18	TRBJ1-6	.	CSARGPGEFSSYNSPLHF	TGCAGTGCTAGAGGGCCCGGGGAGTTTAGCTCCTATAATTCACCCCTCCACTTT
TRBV7-9	few	14	TRBJ2-3	TRBD2	CASEGGGSTNTQYF	TGTGCCAGCGAAGGCGGGGGAAGCACAAATACGCAGTATTTT
TRBV4-1	few	14	TRBJ1-5	.	CASSQGRGEQPQHF	TGCGCCAGCAGCCAAGGTAGGGGCGAACAGCCCCAGCATTTT
TRBV29-1	.	12	TRBJ2-7	.	CSVAGGGDEQYF	TGCAGCGTTGCAGGAGGGGGCGACGAGCAGTACTTC
TRBV2	many	15	TRBJ2-3	.	CASRNQDSFTDTQYF	TGTGCCAGCCGAAACCAGGACAGCTTCACAGATACGCAGTATTTT
TRBV29-1	.	13	TRBJ2-1	.	CSVGKTSYNEQFF	TGCAGCGTCGGGAAGACCTCCTACAATGAGCAGTTCTTC
TRBV20-1	few	17	TRBJ2-1	.	CSARARTLQASWNEQFF	TGCAGTGCTAGAGCCCGGACGCTCCAAGCCTCCTGGAATGAGCAGTTCTTC
TRBV7-9	few	13	TRBJ1-1	.	CASYTDIAHGAFF	TGTGCCAGCTACACAGATATCGCCCACGGAGCTTTCTTT
TRBV5-1	few	15	TRBJ2-1	.	CASSLSSSSYNEQFF	TGCGCCAGCAGCTTGTCTAGTAGCTCCTACAATGAGCAGTTCTTC
TRBV7-8	.	14	TRBJ1-1	.	CASSFQHRDTEAFF	TGTGCCAGCAGCTTCCAACATAGGGACACTGAAGCTTTCTTT